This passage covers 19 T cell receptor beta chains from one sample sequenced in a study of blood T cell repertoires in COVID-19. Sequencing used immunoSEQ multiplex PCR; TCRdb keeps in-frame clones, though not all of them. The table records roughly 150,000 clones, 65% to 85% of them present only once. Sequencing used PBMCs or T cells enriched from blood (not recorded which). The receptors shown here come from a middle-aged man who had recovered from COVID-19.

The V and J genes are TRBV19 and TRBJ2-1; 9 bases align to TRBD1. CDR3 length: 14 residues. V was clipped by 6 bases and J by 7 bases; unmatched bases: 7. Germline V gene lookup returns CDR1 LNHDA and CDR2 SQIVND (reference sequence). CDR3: CASRPQGAGNEQFF. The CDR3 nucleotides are TGTGCCAGTAGACCACAGGGGGCAGGTAATGAGCAGTTCTTC.

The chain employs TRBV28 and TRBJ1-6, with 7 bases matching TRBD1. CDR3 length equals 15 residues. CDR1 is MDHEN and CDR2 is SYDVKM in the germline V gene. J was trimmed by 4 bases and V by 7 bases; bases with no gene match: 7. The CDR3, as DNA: TGTGCCAGCACCTCACGGGGACAGTATAATTCACCCCTCCACTTT. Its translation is CASTSRGQYNSPLHF.

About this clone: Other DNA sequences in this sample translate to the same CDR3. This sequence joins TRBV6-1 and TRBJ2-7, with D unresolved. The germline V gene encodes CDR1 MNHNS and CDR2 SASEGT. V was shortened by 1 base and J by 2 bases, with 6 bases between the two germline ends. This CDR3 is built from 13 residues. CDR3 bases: TGTGCCAGCAGTGAAGGCGGCACCTACGAGCAGTACGTC. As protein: CASSEGGTYEQYV.

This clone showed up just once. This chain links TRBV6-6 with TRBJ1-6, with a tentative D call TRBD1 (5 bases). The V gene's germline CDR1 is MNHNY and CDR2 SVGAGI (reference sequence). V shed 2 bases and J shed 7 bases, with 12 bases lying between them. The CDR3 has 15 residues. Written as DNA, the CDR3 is TGTGCCAGCAGTTACCCCCCGGACAAAAATTCACCCCTCCACTTT. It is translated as CASSYPPDKNSPLHF.

In DNA, the CDR3 is TGTGCCACCTTTCCGGGACAGACCCAAGAGACCCAGTACTTC. Protein: CATFPGQTQETQYF. The rearrangement uses TRBV24-1 and TRBJ2-5, with TRBD1 matching over 7 bases. V trimming: 9 bases; J trimming: 1 base; junction bases outside the gene matches: 7. This CDR3 has 14 amino acids. From germline, CDR1 is KGHDR and CDR2 SFDVKD.

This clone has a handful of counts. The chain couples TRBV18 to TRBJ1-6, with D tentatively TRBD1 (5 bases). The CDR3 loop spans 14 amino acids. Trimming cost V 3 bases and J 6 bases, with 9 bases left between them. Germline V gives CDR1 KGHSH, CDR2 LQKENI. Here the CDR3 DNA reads TGTGCCAGCTCACCGGGGGGTGGTAATTCACCCCTCCACTTT. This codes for CASSPGGGNSPLHF.

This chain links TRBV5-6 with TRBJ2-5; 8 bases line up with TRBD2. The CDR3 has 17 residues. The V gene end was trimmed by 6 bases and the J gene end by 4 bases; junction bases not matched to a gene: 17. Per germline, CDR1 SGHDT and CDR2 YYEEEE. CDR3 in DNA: TGTGCCAGCACCCCTCTCGGGCGAGGTGCGGGAGGAGAGACCCAGTACTTC. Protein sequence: CASTPLGRGAGGETQYF.

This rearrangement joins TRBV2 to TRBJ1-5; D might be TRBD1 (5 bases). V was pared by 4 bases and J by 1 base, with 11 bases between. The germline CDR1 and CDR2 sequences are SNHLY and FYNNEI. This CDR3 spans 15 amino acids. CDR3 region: CASSVGGMSNQPQHF. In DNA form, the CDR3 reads TGTGCCAGCAGTGTCGGGGGTATGAGCAATCAGCCCCAGCATTTT.

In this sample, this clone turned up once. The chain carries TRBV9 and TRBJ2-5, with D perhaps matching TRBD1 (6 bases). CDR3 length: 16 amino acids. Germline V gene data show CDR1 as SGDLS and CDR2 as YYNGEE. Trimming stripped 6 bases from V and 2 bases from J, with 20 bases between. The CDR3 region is CASTSGPNRAQETQYF. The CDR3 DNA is TGTGCCAGCACCAGTGGCCCGAACAGGGCTCAAGAGACCCAGTACTTC.

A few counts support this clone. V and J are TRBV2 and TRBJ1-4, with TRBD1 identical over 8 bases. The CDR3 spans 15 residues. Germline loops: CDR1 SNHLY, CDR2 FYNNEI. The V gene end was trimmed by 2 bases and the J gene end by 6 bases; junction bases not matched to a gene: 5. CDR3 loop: CASSEQGAKDEKLFF. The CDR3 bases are TGTGCCAGCAGTGAACAGGGGGCGAAAGATGAAAAACTGTTTTTT. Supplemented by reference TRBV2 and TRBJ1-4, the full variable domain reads EPEVTQTPSHQVTQMGQEVILRCVPISNHLYFYWYRQILGQKVEFLVSFYNNEISEKSEIFDDQFSVERPDGSNFTLKIRSTKLEDSAMYFCASSEQGAKDEKLFFGSGTQLSVL.

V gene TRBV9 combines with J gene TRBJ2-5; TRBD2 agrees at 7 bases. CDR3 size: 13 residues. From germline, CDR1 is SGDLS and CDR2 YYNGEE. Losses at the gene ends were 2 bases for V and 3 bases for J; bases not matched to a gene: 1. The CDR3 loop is CASSVGGKETQYF. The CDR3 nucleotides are TGTGCCAGCAGCGTCGGGGGGAAAGAGACCCAGTACTTC. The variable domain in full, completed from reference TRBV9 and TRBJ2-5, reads DSGVTQTPKHLITATGQRVTLRCSPRSGDLSVYWYQQSLDQGLQFLIQYYNGEERAKGNILERFSAQQFPDLHSELNLSSLELGDSALYFCASSVGGKETQYFGPGTRLLVL.

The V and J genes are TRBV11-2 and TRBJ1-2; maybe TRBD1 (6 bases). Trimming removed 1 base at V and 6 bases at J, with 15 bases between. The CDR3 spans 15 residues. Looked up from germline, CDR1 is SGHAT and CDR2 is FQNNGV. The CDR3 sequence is CASSLGTGTPNGYTF. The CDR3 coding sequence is TGTGCCAGCAGCTTAGGGACCGGGACACCAAATGGCTACACCTTC.

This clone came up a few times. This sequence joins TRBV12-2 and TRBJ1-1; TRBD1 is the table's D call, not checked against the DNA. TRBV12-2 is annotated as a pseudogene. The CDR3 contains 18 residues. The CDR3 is CASRLDLVIRDKNTEAFF. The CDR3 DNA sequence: TGTGCAAGTCGCTTAGATCTCGTAATCCGGGACAAGAACACTGAAGCTTTCTTT.

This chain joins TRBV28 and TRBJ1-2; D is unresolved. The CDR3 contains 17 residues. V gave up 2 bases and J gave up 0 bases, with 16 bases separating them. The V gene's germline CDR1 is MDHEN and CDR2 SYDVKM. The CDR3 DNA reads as TGTGCCAGCAGTTTAGTGTCGCGCGCGATTTCTAACTATGGCTACACCTTC. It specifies CASSLVSRAISNYGYTF.

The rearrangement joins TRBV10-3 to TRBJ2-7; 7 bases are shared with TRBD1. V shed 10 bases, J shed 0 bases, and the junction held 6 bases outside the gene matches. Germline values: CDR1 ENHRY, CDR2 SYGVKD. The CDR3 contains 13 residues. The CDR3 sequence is CATRDRFSYEQYF. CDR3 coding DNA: TGTGCCACCCGGGACAGATTCTCCTACGAGCAGTACTTC.

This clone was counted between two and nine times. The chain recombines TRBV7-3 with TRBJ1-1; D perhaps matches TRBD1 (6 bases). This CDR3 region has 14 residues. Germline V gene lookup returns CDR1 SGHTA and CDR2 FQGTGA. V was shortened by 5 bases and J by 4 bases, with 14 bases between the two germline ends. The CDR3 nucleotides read TGTGCCAGCAGCAGTACAGGGTTAAGCACTGAAGCTTTCTTT. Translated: CASSSTGLSTEAFF.

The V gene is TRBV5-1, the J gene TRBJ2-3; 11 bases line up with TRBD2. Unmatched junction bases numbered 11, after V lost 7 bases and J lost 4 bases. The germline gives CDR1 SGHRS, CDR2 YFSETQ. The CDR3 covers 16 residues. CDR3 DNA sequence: TGCGCCAGCGCCCCGGCTAGCGGGGGGCGTGCAGATACGCAGTATTTT. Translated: CASAPASGGRADTQYF. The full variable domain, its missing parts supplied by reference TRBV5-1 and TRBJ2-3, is KAGVTQTPRYLIKTRGQQVTLSCSPISGHRSVSWYQQTPGQGLQFLFEYFSETQRNKGNFPGRFSGRQFSNSRSEMNVSTLELGDSALYLCASAPASGGRADTQYFGPGTRLTVL.

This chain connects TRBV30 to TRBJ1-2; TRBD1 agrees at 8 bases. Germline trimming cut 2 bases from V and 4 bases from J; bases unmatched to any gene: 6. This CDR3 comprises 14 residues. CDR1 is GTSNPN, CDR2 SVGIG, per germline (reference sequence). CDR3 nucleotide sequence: TGTGCCTGGAGTCAGGACCAGGGGGCCTATGGCTACACCTTC. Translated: CAWSQDQGAYGYTF.

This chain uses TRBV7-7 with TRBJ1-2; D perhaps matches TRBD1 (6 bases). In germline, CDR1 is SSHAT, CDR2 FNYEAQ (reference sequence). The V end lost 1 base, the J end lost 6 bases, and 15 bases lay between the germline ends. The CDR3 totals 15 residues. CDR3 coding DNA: TGTGCCAGCAGCTTAGGGGCAGGGGATTTCAATGGCTACACCTTC. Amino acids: CASSLGAGDFNGYTF.